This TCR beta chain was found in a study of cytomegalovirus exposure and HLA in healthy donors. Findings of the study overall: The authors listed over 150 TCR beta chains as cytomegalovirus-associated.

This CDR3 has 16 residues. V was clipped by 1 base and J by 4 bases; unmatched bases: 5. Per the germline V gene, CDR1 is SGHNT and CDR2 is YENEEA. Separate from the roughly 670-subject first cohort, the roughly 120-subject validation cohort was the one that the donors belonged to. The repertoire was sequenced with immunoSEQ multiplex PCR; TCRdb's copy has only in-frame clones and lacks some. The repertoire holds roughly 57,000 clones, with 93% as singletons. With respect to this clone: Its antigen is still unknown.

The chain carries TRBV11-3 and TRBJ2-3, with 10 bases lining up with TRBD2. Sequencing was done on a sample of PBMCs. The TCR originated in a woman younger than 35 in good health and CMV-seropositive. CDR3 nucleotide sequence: TGTGCCAGCAGCTTAGCAGTAGCGGGGGGCGCAGATACGCAGTATTTT. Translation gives CASSLAVAGGADTQYF. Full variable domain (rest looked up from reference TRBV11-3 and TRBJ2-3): EAGVVQSPRYKIIEKKQPVAFWCNPISGHNTLYWYLQNLGQGPELLIRYENEEAVDDSQLPKDRFSAERLKGVDSTLKIQPAELGDSAVYLCASSLAVAGGADTQYFGPGTRLTVL.